These T cell receptor beta chains were read from a single sample in a study of T cells after yellow fever vaccination. TCRdb recomputed calls from the 5' RACE reads with MiXCR, one row per CDR3 protein. The sample yields a few hundred thousand distinct CDR3 sequences, roughly 6.2% seen once. The input for sequencing was PBMCs, taken 5 days after the yellow fever booster vaccination. The receptors originated from a man aged 25 to 40 who received the YFV17D yellow fever vaccine. CDR3s leave out the opening cysteine and the closing phenylalanine or tryptophan. The D gene is left open where the match is weak.

-,TRBV7-2,ASSLERGLSYEQY
-,TRBV10-2,ASRSGPSGEQF
-,TRBV20-1,SQRNSSYNEQF
-,TRBV4-3,ASSQDRDYTQY
-,TRBV7-9,ASSFPFSPTEAF
-,TRBV19,ATRGGAGLNTEAF
TRBD1,TRBV6-5,ASSYSGQVLPQY
-,TRBV5-1,ASSPLGTDSDTQY
-,TRBV7-7,ASSPHPGQWQLTGELF
-,TRBV5-1,ASSFGTTAFATNEKLF
TRBD2,TRBV20-1,SARKPSGIYTNTGELF
TRBD1,TRBV11-2,ASSPGTGRHDSSYEQY
TRBD2,TRBV6-5,ASSSQRRTSGSGYEQF
-,TRBV28,ASSSSGQRVYNEQF
-,TRBV4-3,ASSQEPAGYEQY
-,TRBV7-9,ASSLAAVRDNSPLH
TRBD2,TRBV4-2,ASSQGAGARTETQY
-,TRBV5-6,ASYALGTAETQY
-,TRBV7-2,ASSPAGAGYNEQF
-,TRBV20-1,SASRPEYNEQF
-,TRBV18,ASSPGATYEQY
-,TRBV12-3/TRBV12-4,ASYFELESSVINTGELF
-,TRBV5-1,ASSFDFSSYNEQF
-,TRBV6-2/TRBV6-3,ASSPAEPGANVLT
TRBD2,TRBV4-3,ASSQEVAGGYNERF
-,TRBV20-1,SSGSRVTDTQY
TRBD2,TRBV3-1,ASTRTSGSSNEQF
-,TRBV6-5,ASSYSGGAVGETQY
-,TRBV10-3,AISEWTQTYNEQF